The 28 T cell receptor beta chains below come from one sample, sequenced in a study of blood T cell repertoires in COVID-19 (dated by TCRdb to 2019 to 2021). Library creation used the immunoSEQ multiplex PCR assay. The source is immuneACCESS, and TCRdb retained only in-frame sequences with V and J called. Part of the clones is not carried over; for the studies checked, unresolved V genes explain less than half of this, and the remainder is unexplained. The sample yields some 100,000 clones; 70% to 80% were counted once. The ten largest make up around 29% of the sample. Source material: peripheral blood. The receptors originated from a man aged 65-85 years with active or convalescent COVID-19.

V gene TRBV3-1 (or the pseudogene TRBV3-2) combines with J gene TRBJ2-7, with D tentatively TRBD1 (6 bases). The germline V gene has CDR1 LGHDT and CDR2 YNNKEL (reference sequence). Between the trimmed V and J ends, which lost 0 bases and 13 bases, there was a span of 19 bases. This CDR3 region has 14 residues. CDR3 coding DNA: TGTGCCAGCAGCCAAGATGGGGTCAGGGGTGGTTCCTACTTC. It yields the protein CASSQDGVRGGSYF.

This chain links TRBV24-1 with TRBJ2-3; D might be TRBD2 (6 bases). Germline CDR1 and CDR2: KGHDR and SFDVKD. V shed 6 bases and J shed 6 bases, with 18 bases lying between them. This CDR3 contains 15 residues. CDR3 nucleotide sequence: TGTGCCACCAGTCACCCCGGAGGGGCCGGGGATACGCAGTATTTT. It is translated as CATSHPGGAGDTQYF.

Comments on this clone: At one end the junction does not follow the germline gene, possibly because of a read error. The J gene is TRBJ2-6, the V gene TRBV7-7, with TRBD1 matching over 9 bases. This CDR3 region has 16 residues. Germline V CDR1 and CDR2: SSHAT, FNYEAQ (reference sequence). Here the CDR3 DNA reads TGTGCTAGCAGTCTAAGGGACAGGGTAAAGGCCAACGTCCTGACTTTC. As protein: CASSLRDRVKANVLTF. Complete variable domain (other parts from reference TRBV7-7 and TRBJ2-6): GAGVSQSPRYKVTKRGQDVTLRCDPISSHATLYWYQQALGQGPEFLTYFNYEAQPDKSGLPSDRFSAERPEGSISTLTIQRTEQRDSAMYRCASSLRDRVKANVLTFGAGSRLTVL.

The chain is built from TRBV5-4 and TRBJ2-2, with unresolved D. There are 14 residues in the CDR3. Trimming took 2 bases from V and 0 from J, leaving 5 bases between them. CDR1 SGHNT and CDR2 YYREEE come from the germline V gene (reference sequence). CDR3 DNA: TGTGCCAGCAGCTTTTCTCCGAACACCGGGGAGCTGTTTTTT. Protein product: CASSFSPNTGELFF.

Only one count was recorded for this clone. The gene calls are TRBV9 and TRBJ2-5; D call uncertain. Per germline, CDR1 SGDLS and CDR2 YYNGEE. V was cut by 0 bases and J by 5 bases, with 11 bases left in between. The CDR3 consists of 14 residues. The DNA for the CDR3 is TGTGCCAGCAGCGTAGCTTGGCAAAAGGAGACCCAGTACTTC. It codes for CASSVAWQKETQYF.

This clone was recorded a few times. The chain has TRBV5-1 and TRBJ2-7; TRBD1 might be the D (7 bases). V lost 1 base to trimming and J lost 3 bases, with 14 bases between them. CDR3 length: 15 residues. CDR1 and CDR2 (germline): SGHRS, YFSETQ. In DNA, the CDR3 is TGCGCCAGCAGCTTGACGTCAGGGGGGTTCTACGAGCAGTACTTC. Protein sequence: CASSLTSGGFYEQYF. The whole variable domain, filled in from reference TRBV5-1 and TRBJ2-7, reads KAGVTQTPRYLIKTRGQQVTLSCSPISGHRSVSWYQQTPGQGLQFLFEYFSETQRNKGNFPGRFSGRQFSNSRSEMNVSTLELGDSALYLCASSLTSGGFYEQYFGPGTRLTVT.

The genes are TRBV9 and TRBJ1-6, with 7 bases matching TRBD1. The germline CDR1 and CDR2 sequences are SGDLS and YYNGEE. The CDR3 spans 17 residues. The trim removed 0 bases at V and 4 bases at J, leaving 7 bases unmatched. The CDR3 loop is CASSVGGGTEYNSPLHF. In DNA form, the CDR3 reads TGTGCCAGCAGCGTAGGTGGAGGGACAGAATATAATTCACCCCTCCACTTT.

This CDR3 reads CASNPGEGLGYGYTF. DNA of the CDR3: TGTGCCAGCAACCCCGGGGAGGGGCTTGGGTATGGCTACACCTTC. The J gene is TRBJ1-2, the V gene TRBV6-6; a weak D match, TRBD1 (5 bases). The V end was cut by 7 bases, the J end by 5 bases, with 20 bases between. Germline CDR1 and CDR2: MNHNY and SVGAGI (reference sequence). The CDR3 totals 15 residues.

This chain uses TRBV4-1 with TRBJ2-3; TRBD2 agrees at 14 bases. CDR3 length: 14 amino acids. Germline CDR1 reads MGHRA; CDR2 reads YSYEKL. The junction had 2 bases not matched to a gene; V was cut back by 6 bases and J by 6 bases. This CDR3 is CASRGTSGSDTQYF. CDR3 nucleotides: TGCGCCAGCAGGGGGACTAGCGGGAGTGATACGCAGTATTTT.

Comments on this clone: Other nucleotide sequences from this sample produce the same CDR3. The chain couples TRBV5-5 to TRBJ1-1; no clear D gene. Per germline, CDR1 SGHKS and CDR2 YYEKEE (reference sequence). The CDR3 is made up of 13 amino acids. V lost 0 bases and J lost 1, with 4 bases in between. This CDR3 reads CASSLAGNTEAFF. As DNA, the CDR3 is TGTGCCAGCAGCTTGGCGGGGAACACTGAAGCTTTCTTT.

This sequence joins TRBV4-3 and TRBJ1-2; the D gene is possibly TRBD1 (6 bases). Germline loops: CDR1 LGHNA, CDR2 YSLEER. The ends were cut back, 0 bases at V and 4 bases at J, with 24 bases in the middle. The CDR3 totals 19 residues. The CDR3 protein is CASSQEVPGGQGNSYGYTF. The CDR3 DNA is TGCGCCAGCAGCCAAGAGGTGCCCGGGGGGCAGGGGAACTCCTATGGCTACACCTTC.

The CDR3 DNA reads as TGTGCCAGCAGCCAAGAATACAGGGGAACGGGGGCAGATACGCAGTATTTT. Its protein is CASSQEYRGTGADTQYF. The chain links TRBV3-1 (or the pseudogene TRBV3-2) to TRBJ2-3; TRBD1 is a possible D gene (7 bases). The germline CDR1 and CDR2 sequences are LGHDT and YNNKEL (reference sequence). CDR3 length equals 17 residues. Trimming removed 0 bases from V and 4 bases from J, with 17 bases in between.

This chain joins TRBV30 and TRBJ1-2; the D gene is possibly TRBD1 (5 bases). Trimming removed 8 bases at V and 2 bases at J, with 15 bases between. The germline V gene has CDR1 GTSNPN and CDR2 SVGIG (reference sequence). The CDR3 contains 13 residues. CDR3 sequence (DNA): TGTGCCGGCGGCAGGGAGGGGAACTATGGCTACACCTTC. It yields the protein CAGGREGNYGYTF.

This rearrangement joins TRBV29-1 to TRBJ2-2; 10 bases fit TRBD1. Germline V gives CDR1 SQVTM, CDR2 ANQGSEA. The CDR3 is 16 residues long. V was clipped by 3 bases and J by 4 bases; unmatched bases: 8. As DNA, the CDR3 is TGCAGCGTTGAGGGGACAGGGGTTAGTGGCACCGGGGAGCTGTTTTTT. It encodes CSVEGTGVSGTGELFF.

The chain combines TRBV6-2 or TRBV6-3 with TRBJ2-7; TRBD2 is a possible D gene (6 bases). V lost 4 bases to trimming and J lost 7 bases, with 32 bases between them. Germline loops: CDR1 MNHEY, CDR2 SVGEGT. The CDR3 is 19 amino acids. CDR3 amino acids: CASSLYSDNSGTYPSEQYF. DNA for the CDR3: TGTGCCAGCAGTTTATACTCCGACAATTCAGGGACTTACCCTTCGGAGCAGTACTTC.

This chain connects TRBV4-2 to TRBJ2-5; 10 bases are a match to TRBD1. CDR1 is LGHNA and CDR2 is YNFKEQ in the germline V gene. V dropped 0 bases and J dropped 5; count of bases not matched to a gene: 9. The CDR3 covers 17 residues. The CDR3 here is CASSQDPTTGGGETQYF. The CDR3 DNA reads TGTGCCAGCAGCCAAGACCCGACGACAGGGGGCGGGGAGACCCAGTACTTC.

With respect to this clone: Other DNA sequences in this sample translate to the same CDR3. J is TRBJ2-7 and V is TRBV11-2; the match to TRBD2 covers 9 bases. With 1 base clipped from V and 3 bases from J, the junction kept 1 base outside the gene matches. The CDR3 runs 14 residues. Germline CDR1 SGHAT, CDR2 FQNNGV. The CDR3 reads CASSLVAGDYEQYF. The CDR3 DNA follows: TGTGCCAGCAGCTTAGTAGCGGGGGACTACGAGCAGTACTTC.

This CDR3 reads CASSLRTGGANTEAFF. In DNA, the CDR3 is TGCGCCAGCAGCCTTAGGACAGGGGGCGCAAACACTGAAGCTTTCTTT. The V and J genes are TRBV5-1 and TRBJ1-1; 11 nucleotides line up with TRBD1. The CDR3 covers 16 residues. Trimming removed 4 bases from V and 2 bases from J; junction bases left unmatched: 7. Germline V gene lookup returns CDR1 SGHRS and CDR2 YFSETQ.

The V call is TRBV6-6, the J call TRBJ1-5, with no clear D. V was shortened by 2 bases and J by 2 bases, with 10 bases between the two germline ends. Germline lookup yields CDR1 MNHNY and CDR2 SVGAGI (reference sequence). This CDR3 is built from 15 residues. Written as DNA, the CDR3 is TGTGCCAGCAGTTACGGGCAGGCTGGCAATCAGCCCCAGCATTTT. This sequence encodes CASSYGQAGNQPQHF.

V and J are TRBV25-1 and TRBJ2-2; 7 bases agree with TRBD2. The CDR3 totals 17 residues. Losses at the gene ends were 3 bases for V and 2 bases for J; bases not matched to a gene: 9. Germline V gives CDR1 MGHDK, CDR2 SYGVNS. Written as DNA, the CDR3 is TGTGCCAGCAGTGATCGGGGCGGGGGAAAAAACACCGGGGAGCTGTTTTTT. Its translation is CASSDRGGGKNTGELFF.

This rearrangement joins TRBV2 to TRBJ2-1; unclear D gene. This CDR3 region has 13 residues. The germline V and J ends were trimmed by 0 bases and 4 bases, with 4 bases remaining between them. Per the germline V gene, CDR1 is SNHLY and CDR2 is FYNNEI. The CDR3 here is CASSEARYNEQFF. The CDR3 coding sequence is TGTGCCAGCAGTGAAGCGCGTTACAATGAGCAGTTCTTC.

The V call is TRBV6-5, the J call TRBJ1-5, with D possibly being TRBD1 (6 bases). The CDR3 is 14 residues long. Trimming cost V 4 bases and J 4 bases, with 11 bases left between them. Germline V gene lookup returns CDR1 MNHEY and CDR2 SVGAGI. The CDR3 region is CASSFRDKNQPQHF. The CDR3, as DNA: TGTGCCAGCAGTTTCCGGGACAAAAATCAGCCCCAGCATTTT.

In its sample, this clone was seen a few times. The chain is built from TRBV6-1 and TRBJ1-5; no definite D call. The CDR3 has 12 amino acids. Germline V gene data show CDR1 as MNHNS and CDR2 as SASEGT. V dropped 5 bases and J dropped 7 bases, with 9 bases sitting between them. As DNA, the CDR3 is TGTGCCAGCAGTCCTTATCCCCAGCCCCAGCATTTT. Its translation: CASSPYPQPQHF.

V and J are TRBV9 and TRBJ2-7; 7 nucleotides match TRBD1. V lost 3 bases to trimming and J lost 0 bases; unmatched junction nucleotides: 6. CDR1 SGDLS and CDR2 YYNGEE come from the germline V gene. This CDR3 contains 15 residues. The CDR3 sequence is CASSGNRDSSYEQYF. The CDR3, as DNA: TGTGCCAGCAGCGGAAATCGGGACAGCTCCTACGAGCAGTACTTC. The full variable domain, in which reference TRBV9 and TRBJ2-7 provide the parts outside the CDR3, is DSGVTQTPKHLITATGQRVTLRCSPRSGDLSVYWYQQSLDQGLQFLIQYYNGEERAKGNILERFSAQQFPDLHSELNLSSLELGDSALYFCASSGNRDSSYEQYFGPGTRLTVT.

This chain joins TRBV4-3 and TRBJ1-2, with a tentative D call TRBD1 (5 bases). Deletions cut 0 bases from V and 4 bases from J, with 12 bases between. The CDR3 consists of 15 residues. Germline V lookup: CDR1 LGHNA, CDR2 YSLEER. CDR3 amino acids: CASSQEWQGAYGYTF. CDR3 nucleotides: TGCGCCAGCAGCCAAGAGTGGCAGGGCGCCTATGGCTACACCTTC.

V gene TRBV29-1 combines with J gene TRBJ2-3; possible D gene TRBD2, 6 bases. This CDR3 spans 15 amino acids. The germline CDR1 and CDR2 sequences are SQVTM and ANQGSEA. V was trimmed by 6 bases and J by 0 bases, leaving 16 bases between them. The chain's CDR3 is CSVDGLSPSTDTQYF. The CDR3 DNA sequence: TGCAGCGTGGATGGACTATCGCCGAGCACAGATACGCAGTATTTT.

The CDR3 bases are TGTGCCAGCAGCCACTTGACTAGCGGGAAAGGGTCCTACAATGAGCAGTTCTTC. Translating gives CASSHLTSGKGSYNEQFF. The rearrangement uses TRBV13 and TRBJ2-1; the match to TRBD2 covers 11 bases. Germline V gene lookup returns CDR1 PRHDT and CDR2 FYEKMQ (reference sequence). Trimming cost V 5 bases and J 1 base; bases outside gene matches: 10. The CDR3 spans 18 residues.

The gene calls are TRBV27 and TRBJ2-3; D is possibly TRBD2 (7 bases). Trimming took 7 bases from V and 3 from J, leaving 17 bases between them. The CDR3 extends over 15 amino acids. The germline V gene encodes CDR1 MNHEY and CDR2 SMNVEV (reference sequence). The CDR3 DNA sequence: TGTGCCAGCAAGGGGTGGGGGGGGGCGACAGATACGCAGTATTTT. Translated, it gives CASKGWGGATDTQYF.